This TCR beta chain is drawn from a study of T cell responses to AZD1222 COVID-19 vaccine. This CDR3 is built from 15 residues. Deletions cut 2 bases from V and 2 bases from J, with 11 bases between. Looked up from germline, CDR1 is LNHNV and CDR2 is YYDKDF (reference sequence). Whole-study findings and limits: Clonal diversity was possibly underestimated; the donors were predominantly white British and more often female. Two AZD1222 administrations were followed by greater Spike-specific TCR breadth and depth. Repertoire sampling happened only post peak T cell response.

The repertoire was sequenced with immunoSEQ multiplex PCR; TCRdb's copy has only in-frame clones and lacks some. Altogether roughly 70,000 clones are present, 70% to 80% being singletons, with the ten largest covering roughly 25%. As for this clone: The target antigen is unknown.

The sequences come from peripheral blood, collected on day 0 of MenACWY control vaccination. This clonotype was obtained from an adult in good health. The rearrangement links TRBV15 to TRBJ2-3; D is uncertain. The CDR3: CATSRYGGFTDTQYF. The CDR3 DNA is TGTGCCACCAGCAGATACGGCGGCTTCACAGATACGCAGTATTTT.